The 27 T cell receptor beta chains listed next were all sequenced from one sample in a study of blood T cell repertoires in COVID-19. Generated by immunoSEQ multiplex PCR, the TCRdb table keeps only in-frame clones and is missing some. This table holds tens of thousands of clones, more than 75% found once. Sample: peripheral blood. These receptors originate from a human donor in a cohort sampled during active COVID-19.

The J gene is TRBJ1-4, the V gene TRBV6-5; TRBD1 matches at 7 bases. The CDR3 contains 13 residues. CDR1 is MNHEY, CDR2 SVGAGI, per germline. Germline trimming cut 5 bases from V and 8 bases from J; bases unmatched to any gene: 5. Written as DNA, the CDR3 is TGTGCCAGCAGTCAGACAGGGCGAGAAAAACTGTTTTTT. Residues: CASSQTGREKLFF.

The chain uses TRBV9 and TRBJ1-2; possible D gene TRBD1, 5 bases. The CDR3 runs 15 residues. Germline assignment: CDR1 SGDLS and CDR2 YYNGEE. The V end lost 5 bases, the J end lost 1 base, and 15 bases lay between the germline ends. This CDR3 is CASRDLGGVNYGYTF. In DNA form, the CDR3 reads TGTGCCAGCAGGGACCTCGGAGGGGTTAACTATGGCTACACCTTC. Based on the CDR3 plus reference TRBV9 and TRBJ1-2, the full variable domain is DSGVTQTPKHLITATGQRVTLRCSPRSGDLSVYWYQQSLDQGLQFLIQYYNGEERAKGNILERFSAQQFPDLHSELNLSSLELGDSALYFCASRDLGGVNYGYTFGSGTRLTVV.

The chain employs TRBV3-1 (or the pseudogene TRBV3-2) and TRBJ2-3; weak D call: TRBD2 (6 bases). CDR1 is LGHDT and CDR2 is YNNKEL in the germline V gene (reference sequence). The CDR3 has 14 residues. Trimming pared 4 bases from V and 3 bases from J, leaving 11 bases between. CDR3 sequence reads: CASSPLGLTDTQYF. CDR3 DNA: TGTGCCAGCAGCCCCCTAGGACTAACAGATACGCAGTATTTT.

The V gene is TRBV11-3, the J gene TRBJ2-3; possibly TRBD1 for D (7 bases). V gave up 1 base and J gave up 1 base, with 9 bases separating them. CDR1 is SGHNT and CDR2 is YENEEA in the germline V gene. The length of the CDR3 is 15 residues. The CDR3 protein is CASSLGRGGTDTQYF. CDR3 sequence (DNA): TGTGCCAGCAGCTTAGGCAGGGGGGGCACAGATACGCAGTATTTT. Full variable domain (rest looked up from reference TRBV11-3 and TRBJ2-3): EAGVVQSPRYKIIEKKQPVAFWCNPISGHNTLYWYLQNLGQGPELLIRYENEEAVDDSQLPKDRFSAERLKGVDSTLKIQPAELGDSAVYLCASSLGRGGTDTQYFGPGTRLTVL.

The rearrangement links TRBV6-6 to TRBJ2-7, with 7 positions matching TRBD1. The CDR3 runs 13 residues. CDR1 is MNHNY, CDR2 SVGAGI, per germline (reference sequence). V dropped 7 bases and J dropped 0; count of bases not matched to a gene: 3. The CDR3 protein is CASIRDSSYEQYF. The CDR3 DNA is TGTGCCAGCATCCGGGACAGCTCCTACGAGCAGTACTTC.

The chain combines TRBV19 with TRBJ2-3; 11 bases fit TRBD2. The germline CDR1 and CDR2 sequences are LNHDA and SQIVND (reference sequence). CDR3 length: 16 amino acids. After removal of 6 bases from V and 4 bases from J, the junction contained 9 bases not matched to a gene. The CDR3 DNA follows: TGTGCCAGTAGGAATAGCGGGAGGGCCGGGGCAGATACGCAGTATTTT. It yields the protein CASRNSGRAGADTQYF.

This clone has a handful of counts. The rearrangement joins TRBV27 to TRBJ1-1; maybe TRBD1 (5 bases). Trimming left V 1 base short and J 5 bases short, with 14 bases between. The CDR3 runs to 15 residues. CDR1 and CDR2 (germline): MNHEY, SMNVEV (reference sequence). The DNA for the CDR3 is TGTGCCAGCAGTTTATTGGCAGGGCTTGGGACTGAAGCTTTCTTT. Protein sequence: CASSLLAGLGTEAFF.

The rearrangement uses TRBV6-4 and TRBJ2-1; 8 bases map to TRBD2. CDR1 is MRHNA and CDR2 is SNTAGT in the germline V gene. The CDR3 is 16 residues long. Trimming cost V 1 base and J 6 bases; bases outside gene matches: 8. The CDR3 here is CASSDLGAGDPNEQFF. For the CDR3, the DNA is TGTGCCAGCAGTGACTTAGGAGCGGGAGATCCCAATGAGCAGTTCTTC.

This CDR3 reads CASSLGPAGEQFF. CDR3 sequence (DNA): TGTGCCAGCAGTTTAGGCCCCGCAGGGGAGCAGTTCTTC. V and J are TRBV28 and TRBJ2-1, with D possibly TRBD1 on 5 matching bases. V lost 2 bases and J lost 10, with 12 bases in between. CDR3 length: 13 residues. CDR1 MDHEN and CDR2 SYDVKM come from the germline V gene.

The V and J genes are TRBV7-3 and TRBJ2-7; the match to TRBD1 covers 10 bases. Trimming removed 4 bases from V and 5 bases from J; junction bases left unmatched: 5. This CDR3 spans 14 amino acids. CDR1 and CDR2 (germline): SGHTA, FQGTGA. CDR3 DNA sequence: TGTGCCAGCAGCTCAACCGGGACAGGGGACGAGCAGTACTTC. Translating gives CASSSTGTGDEQYF.

The chain combines TRBV5-4 with TRBJ1-4, with 10 bases lining up with TRBD1. This CDR3 region has 16 residues. Per the germline V gene, CDR1 is SGHNT and CDR2 is YYREEE (reference sequence). The V and J ends lost 4 bases and 12 bases, in that order; junction bases with no gene match: 15. The CDR3 DNA sequence: TGTGCCAGCAGCGAGGGGACAGGGGTGGTTGGAAAGGAACTGTTTTTT. It codes for CASSEGTGVVGKELFF.

The V call is TRBV30, the J call TRBJ1-3; maybe TRBD1 (5 bases). The CDR3 covers 13 residues. Germline CDR1 reads GTSNPN; CDR2 reads SVGIG (reference sequence). Deletions cut 3 bases from V and 0 bases from J, with 6 bases between. DNA of the CDR3: TGTGCCTGGAGCGGGGGCTCTGGAAACACCATATATTTT. Translating gives CAWSGGSGNTIYF.

The rearrangement links TRBV27 to TRBJ1-6; D unresolved. The CDR3 is 15 amino acids. Germline V gene data show CDR1 as MNHEY and CDR2 as SMNVEV (reference sequence). V shed 6 bases and J shed 5 bases, with 14 bases lying between them. Written as DNA, the CDR3 is TGTGCCAGCAGCCAGCATACGGGAGATAATTCACCCCTCCACTTT. As protein: CASSQHTGDNSPLHF.

The V and J genes are TRBV24-1 and TRBJ2-7, with TRBD1 matching over 12 bases. Looked up from germline, CDR1 is KGHDR and CDR2 is SFDVKD. The CDR3 sequence is 16 residues long. The J segment lost 5 bases and the V segment lost 5 bases, leaving 9 bases of the junction unmatched. In DNA, the CDR3 is TGTGCCACCAGTGCCGATCCCGGGACAGGGGGCAACGAGCAGTACTTC. Amino acid sequence: CATSADPGTGGNEQYF.

V is TRBV5-1 and J is TRBJ2-1; TRBD2 matches at 7 bases. The junction had 7 bases not matched to a gene; V was cut back by 4 bases and J by 6 bases. CDR3 length: 14 amino acids. Germline CDR1 and CDR2: SGHRS and YFSETQ. The CDR3 loop is CASSVTSDPNEQFF. CDR3 DNA sequence: TGCGCCAGCAGCGTAACTAGCGACCCCAATGAGCAGTTCTTC.

V gene TRBV4-1 combines with J gene TRBJ1-4; D not resolved. The CDR3 extends over 13 amino acids. CDR1 is MGHRA, CDR2 YSYEKL, per germline. V lost 3 bases and J 6 bases, leaving 8 bases between the germline ends. CDR3 in amino acids: CASSQNSYEKLFF. The CDR3 region has the DNA TGCGCCAGCAGCCAGAACTCCTATGAAAAACTGTTTTTT.

This clone was picked up a small number of times. This sequence joins TRBV24-1 and TRBJ2-1, with unresolved D. Germline lookup yields CDR1 KGHDR and CDR2 SFDVKD. The CDR3 covers 12 residues. Trimming took 3 bases from V and 10 from J, leaving 9 bases between them. DNA of the CDR3: TGTGCCACCAGTGATGCTAATTCGGAGCAGTTCTTC. The encoded protein is CATSDANSEQFF.

The chain's CDR3 is CASSPGTLKGNTGELFF. The CDR3 DNA reads TGTGCCAGCTCACCCGGGACACTCAAAGGGAACACCGGGGAGCTGTTTTTT. This chain uses TRBV18 with TRBJ2-2, with D possibly matching TRBD1 (6 bases). Per the germline V gene, CDR1 is KGHSH and CDR2 is LQKENI. V lost 3 bases and J 1 base, leaving 15 bases between the germline ends. The CDR3 spans 17 residues. The full variable domain, its missing parts supplied by reference TRBV18 and TRBJ2-2, is NAGVMQNPRHLVRRRGQEARLRCSPMKGHSHVYWYRQLPEEGLKFMVYLQKENIIDESGMPKERFSAEFPKEGPSILRIQQVVRGDSAAYFCASSPGTLKGNTGELFFGEGSRLTVL.

The rearrangement links TRBV30 to TRBJ1-2, with D perhaps TRBD1 (5 bases). Trimming removed 2 bases at V and 3 bases at J, with 7 bases between. This CDR3 is built from 12 residues. Germline lookup yields CDR1 GTSNPN and CDR2 SVGIG (reference sequence). DNA of the CDR3: TGTGCCTGGAGTCGGGGGGACTATGGCTACACCTTC. It specifies CAWSRGDYGYTF.

The chain couples TRBV5-5 to TRBJ2-5; D is possibly TRBD2 (5 bases). This CDR3 region has 16 residues. Germline CDR1 reads SGHKS; CDR2 reads YYEKEE (reference sequence). V lost 3 bases to trimming and J lost 1 base, with 16 bases between them. This CDR3 reads CASSSLTVGLQETQYF. CDR3 in DNA: TGTGCCAGCAGCTCCCTAACAGTTGGACTCCAAGAGACCCAGTACTTC.

This chain uses TRBV5-1 with TRBJ1-1; possibly TRBD1 for D (5 bases). The V gene's germline CDR1 is SGHRS and CDR2 YFSETQ. The CDR3 covers 17 residues. V lost 4 bases and J 0 bases, leaving 19 bases between the germline ends. The CDR3 bases are TGCGCCAGCAGCCAGATGGCCAGGGCCTCGATGAACACTGAAGCTTTCTTT. Protein product: CASSQMARASMNTEAFF.

The chain joins TRBV7-6 to TRBJ2-1, with TRBD2 matching over 7 bases. CDR1 and CDR2 from the germline V gene are SGHVS and FNYEAQ. J was trimmed by 0 bases and V by 2 bases; bases with no gene match: 13. The length of the CDR3 is 19 residues. CDR3 loop: CASSLKRGLAETSYNEQFF. As DNA, the CDR3 is TGTGCCAGCAGCTTAAAGCGGGGATTAGCGGAAACCTCCTACAATGAGCAGTTCTTC.

V usage is TRBV19 and J usage is TRBJ1-2; 7 positions agree with TRBD1. CDR3 length: 15 residues. The trim removed 6 bases at V and 4 bases at J, leaving 11 bases unmatched. Germline CDR1 reads LNHDA; CDR2 reads SQIVND (reference sequence). CDR3 sequence: CASRTRQGTTYGYTF. The CDR3 bases are TGTGCCAGTAGGACACGACAGGGAACTACCTATGGCTACACCTTC.

The chain joins TRBV5-1 to TRBJ1-4, with no clear D. The V end lost 0 bases, the J end lost 8 bases, and 11 bases lay between the germline ends. The CDR3 length is 14 residues. In germline, CDR1 is SGHRS, CDR2 YFSETQ. DNA of the CDR3: TGCGCCAGCAGCTTGGGCCAGCAGGCCGAAAAACTGTTTTTT. It yields the protein CASSLGQQAEKLFF.

The gene calls are TRBV3-1 (or the pseudogene TRBV3-2) and TRBJ2-1, with 7 bases that match TRBD2. CDR1 LGHDT and CDR2 YNNKEL come from the germline V gene (reference sequence). The CDR3 length is 15 residues. Trimming at V came to 6 bases and at J to 10 bases, leaving 15 bases not matched to a gene. CDR3 nucleotide sequence: TGTGCCAGCAGTCTGGAGGGAGGGTACTTCAGGGAGCAGTTCTTC. Translating gives CASSLEGGYFREQFF.

The chain carries TRBV9 and TRBJ2-7; 10 bases fit TRBD2. CDR3 length: 15 amino acids. J lost 1 base, V lost 5 bases, and 6 bases had no gene match. CDR1 is SGDLS and CDR2 is YYNGEE in the germline V gene. The DNA for the CDR3 is TGTGCCAGCAGTCCTAGCGGGAGTTTTTCCTACGAGCAGTACTTC. Its translation is CASSPSGSFSYEQYF. Variable domain in full (rest from reference TRBV9 and TRBJ2-7): DSGVTQTPKHLITATGQRVTLRCSPRSGDLSVYWYQQSLDQGLQFLIQYYNGEERAKGNILERFSAQQFPDLHSELNLSSLELGDSALYFCASSPSGSFSYEQYFGPGTRLTVT.

The J gene is TRBJ2-7, the V gene TRBV5-1, with TRBD2 matching over 15 bases. Germline trimming cut 3 bases from V and 6 bases from J; bases unmatched to any gene: 16. CDR3 length: 19 amino acids. Germline V gene sequence: CDR1 SGHRS, CDR2 YFSETQ. In nucleotides, the CDR3 is TGCGCCAGCAGCTCCCTACCGGGACTAGCGGGAGGTTCCGGAGGCGAGCAGTACTTC. Translating gives CASSSLPGLAGGSGGEQYF.